The present T cell receptor (beta chain) was sequenced within a study of blood T cell repertoires in COVID-19. Original analysis: Cell counts per sample came from amplifying reference gene primers. This table comes from immunoSEQ multiplex PCR, and its TCRdb copy is limited to in-frame clones, with some not included. D and trimming come from the DNA, and the V and J calls and clone size come from that table. The data hold a few hundred thousand clones, with 85% observed a single time. V lost 6 bases and J lost 4; bases outside the gene matches: 3. There are 14 residues in the CDR3. Germline V lookup: CDR1 LGHNA, CDR2 YNFKEQ.

The gene calls are TRBV4-2 and TRBJ2-3; 11 nucleotides match TRBD2. The TCR was taken from a woman aged 18-29 years with acute or convalescent COVID-19. The sample consisted of peripheral blood. The CDR3 DNA follows: TGTGCCAGCAGTAGCGGGAGGGACTCAGATACGCAGTATTTT. This sequence encodes CASSSGRDSDTQYF.